The 25 T cell receptor beta chains below come from one sample, sequenced in a study of T and B cells in COVID-19 patients. BIOMED2 TRB-A/B primer pools were used in multiplex TRB PCR. TCRdb reprocessed the multiplex PCR reads with MiXCR, giving one entry per CDR3 protein. Among under 15,000 distinct CDR3 sequences listed, around 28% were seen once. TRB was amplified from about 260-540 ng of blood genomic DNA. Sequencing was carried out using blood. These receptors all come from a human donor who had recovered from COVID-19.

This chain uses TRBV5-5 with TRBJ2-7, with D perhaps matching TRBD1 or TRBD2 (5 bases each). This CDR3 is built from 15 residues. CDR1 is SGHKS, CDR2 YYEKEE, per germline (reference sequence). V was clipped by 0 bases and J by 2 bases, with 12 bases between them. In nucleotides, the CDR3 is TGTGCCAGCAGCTTGGGCCCAACGGGGCCCTACGAGCAGTACTTC. This sequence encodes CASSLGPTGPYEQYF.

This clonotype was counted a few times. The rearrangement uses TRBV6-2 or TRBV6-3 and TRBJ2-3, with D hard to call. The CDR3 spans 14 residues. The V gene lost 4 bases and the J gene lost 2 bases, with 10 bases spanning the gap. Germline V gene data show CDR1 as MNHEY and CDR2 as SVGEGT. This chain's CDR3 is CASSLAPYTDTQYF. CDR3 sequence (DNA): TGTGCCAGCAGTTTAGCCCCGTACACAGATACGCAGTATTTT.

The rearrangement uses TRBV12-3 or TRBV12-4 and TRBJ1-5; unclear D gene. Deletions cut 5 bases from V and 2 bases from J, with 4 bases between. The CDR3 runs to 12 residues. The CDR3 loop reads CASSGGNQPQHF. The DNA of the CDR3 is TGTGCCAGCAGTGGGGGCAATCAGCCCCAGCATTTT.

This clonotype is categorized as medium-sized. The chain joins TRBV5-5 to TRBJ2-3, with D unresolved. Trimming pared 4 bases from V and 2 bases from J, leaving 2 bases between. The CDR3 loop spans 11 amino acids. The germline V gene encodes CDR1 SGHKS and CDR2 YYEKEE (reference sequence). CDR3 region: CASSITDTQYF. CDR3 DNA: TGTGCCAGCAGCATCACAGATACGCAGTATTTT.

This clonotype occurred many times. The chain couples TRBV30 to TRBJ1-6; D not certain. Trimming pared 2 bases from V and 5 bases from J, leaving 16 bases between. The CDR3 runs 16 residues. The V gene's germline CDR1 is GTSNPN and CDR2 SVGIG (reference sequence). The CDR3 reads CAWSRVKQSDNSPLHF. Here the CDR3 DNA reads TGTGCCTGGAGTCGTGTAAAACAGTCAGATAATTCACCCCTCCACTTT.

In the case of this clonotype: A clone one base away is much larger, so this may be a read error. The chain is built from TRBV6-5 and TRBJ2-1; 7 positions match TRBD2. V lost 2 bases, J lost 3 bases, and 10 bases stayed unmatched. The CDR3 has 17 amino acids. Germline values: CDR1 MNHEY, CDR2 SVGAGI. CDR3 sequence (DNA): TGTGCCAGCAGTTACCACACTAGCGAAACGTTCTACAATGAGCAGTTCTTC. It translates to CASSYHTSETFYNEQFF.

This chain links TRBV6-5 with TRBJ1-3; a weak D match, TRBD1 (5 bases). Germline V gene data show CDR1 as MNHEY and CDR2 as SVGAGI. CDR3 length equals 15 residues. The ends were cut back, 2 bases at V and 0 bases at J, with 8 bases in the middle. The CDR3 region is CASSYATGSGNTIYF. The CDR3 coding sequence is TGTGCCAGCAGTTACGCAACAGGCTCTGGAAACACCATATATTTT.

This clonotype counts as medium-sized. CDR3 residues: CASSKWTSGYEQYF. The DNA of the CDR3 is TGTGCCAGTAGCAAATGGACTAGCGGCTACGAGCAGTACTTC. This chain connects TRBV19 to TRBJ2-7; 10 nucleotides agree with TRBD2. V lost 6 bases and J lost 3; bases outside the gene matches: 5. The CDR3 has 14 amino acids. CDR1 LNHDA and CDR2 SQIVND come from the germline V gene (reference sequence). Drawing the rest from reference TRBV19 and TRBJ2-7, the complete variable domain is DGGITQSPKYLFRKEGQNVTLSCEQNLNHDAMYWYRQDPGQGLRLIYYSQIVNDFQKGDIAEGYSVSREKKESFPLTVTSAQKNPTAFYLCASSKWTSGYEQYFGPGTRLTVT.

The rearrangement joins TRBV5-1 to TRBJ2-1; maybe TRBD1 (6 bases). V lost 5 bases and J lost 0, with 18 bases in between. The CDR3 is 17 amino acids. CDR1 is SGHRS, CDR2 YFSETQ, per germline. This CDR3 reads CASRPQTGTFSYNEQFF. The CDR3 DNA is TGCGCCAGCAGGCCCCAAACGGGGACATTCTCCTACAATGAGCAGTTCTTC.

The V call is TRBV27, the J call TRBJ1-6; 8 nucleotides line up with TRBD1. The CDR3 totals 14 residues. Germline assignment: CDR1 MNHEY and CDR2 SMNVEV (reference sequence). The V gene end was trimmed by 7 bases and the J gene end by 7 bases; junction bases not matched to a gene: 6. CDR3 sequence reads: CASMNYRGNSPLHF. The DNA of the CDR3 is TGTGCCAGCATGAACTACAGGGGGAATTCACCCCTCCACTTT.

The chain combines TRBV10-3 with TRBJ1-4; D not certain. The CDR3 length is 16 residues. V was cut by 0 bases and J by 0 bases, with 8 bases left in between. In germline, CDR1 is ENHRY, CDR2 SYGVKD. In nucleotides, the CDR3 is TGTGCCATCAGTGAGTCGTCGACATCAACTAATGAAAAACTGTTTTTT. This translates into CAISESSTSTNEKLFF.

This clonotype was seen only a few times. The rearrangement uses TRBV4-3 and TRBJ2-6; D remains ambiguous. Germline CDR1 LGHNA, CDR2 YSLEER. The CDR3 totals 17 residues. V was cut by 0 bases and J by 0 bases, with 9 bases left in between. CDR3 coding DNA: TGCGCCAGCAGCCAAGAACCTGCCTCCTCTGGGGCCAACGTCCTGACTTTC. It translates to CASSQEPASSGANVLTF.

The V gene is TRBV30, the J gene TRBJ1-5; TRBD1 matches 8 bases. The V gene end was trimmed by 5 bases and the J gene end by 6 bases; junction bases not matched to a gene: 3. Germline lookup yields CDR1 GTSNPN and CDR2 SVGIG (reference sequence). The CDR3 extends over 12 amino acids. Written as DNA, the CDR3 is TGTGCCTGGGGACAGGGAGGTCAGCCCCAGCATTTT. This encodes CAWGQGGQPQHF.

There are a few counts of this clonotype. The chain recombines TRBV6-5 with TRBJ1-3, with D tentatively TRBD1 (5 bases). Trimming pared 0 bases from V and 2 bases from J, leaving 8 bases between. The germline V gene has CDR1 MNHEY and CDR2 SVGAGI. This CDR3 spans 15 amino acids. CDR3 sequence: CASSYSGDAGNTIYF. In DNA form, the CDR3 reads TGTGCCAGCAGTTACTCAGGGGATGCTGGAAACACCATATATTTT.

The rearrangement links TRBV27 to TRBJ2-1, with 12 bases identical to TRBD1. The CDR3 runs to 15 residues. Germline CDR1 reads MNHEY; CDR2 reads SMNVEV (reference sequence). Trimming cost V 5 bases and J 6 bases; bases outside gene matches: 5. The CDR3 DNA reads as TGTGCCAGCAGTGGGGACAGGGGGCAGGGCAATGAGCAGTTCTTC. This translates into CASSGDRGQGNEQFF.

In this sample, this clonotype turned up once. It may be a read error: a sequence one base away is much more abundant. The chain combines TRBV15 with TRBJ2-7; TRBD1 matches 11 bases. The CDR3 extends over 16 amino acids. The V and J ends lost 4 bases and 1 base, in that order; junction bases with no gene match: 6. The V gene's germline CDR1 is LNHNV and CDR2 YYDKDF (reference sequence). CDR3 coding DNA: TGTGCCACCAGCACCCAGGACAGGGGGCAATCCTACGAGCAGTACTTC. Translated: CATSTQDRGQSYEQYF. The full variable domain, with the rest looked up from reference TRBV15 and TRBJ2-7, is DAMVIQNPRYQVTQFGKPVTLSCSQTLNHNVMYWYQQKSSQAPKLLFHYYDKDFNNEADTPDNFQSRRPNTSFCFLDIRSPGLGDTAMYLCATSTQDRGQSYEQYFGPGTRLTVT.

The V and J genes are TRBV6-1 and TRBJ2-5; D ambiguous. Deletions cut 8 bases from V and 6 bases from J, with 10 bases between. This CDR3 is 11 amino acids long. The germline CDR1 and CDR2 sequences are MNHNS and SASEGT. The CDR3 loop is CASYRGKTQYF. The CDR3 nucleotides read TGTGCCAGCTACCGAGGAAAGACCCAGTACTTC.

The genes are TRBV6-1 and TRBJ1-1, with 7 positions matching TRBD1. CDR1 MNHNS and CDR2 SASEGT come from the germline V gene. J lost 5 bases, V lost 7 bases, and 7 bases had no gene match. This CDR3 is built from 13 residues. The CDR3 nucleotides are TGTGCCAGCAAACCGACAGGGAGGACTGAAGCTTTCTTT. Translation: CASKPTGRTEAFF.

The genes are TRBV5-1 and TRBJ1-3; possible D gene TRBD1, 5 bases. The CDR3 covers 15 residues. Trimming stripped 0 bases from V and 3 bases from J, with 10 bases between. Germline-derived CDR1 and CDR2 are SGHRS and YFSETQ. DNA for the CDR3: TGCGCCAGCAGCTTGGACGGACACAGTGGAAACACCATATATTTT. Translated, it gives CASSLDGHSGNTIYF.

The chain is built from TRBV5-1 and TRBJ2-7; 8 nucleotides agree with TRBD2. Per the germline V gene, CDR1 is SGHRS and CDR2 is YFSETQ. Losses at the gene ends were 0 bases for V and 0 bases for J; bases not matched to a gene: 2. The CDR3 consists of 15 residues. This CDR3 reads CASSLVSGNSYEQYF. CDR3 DNA: TGCGCCAGCAGCTTGGTTAGCGGGAACTCCTACGAGCAGTACTTC.

The rearrangement links TRBV20-1 to TRBJ2-7; D ambiguous. This CDR3 has 11 amino acids. Between the trimmed V and J ends, which lost 1 base and 4 bases, there was a span of 5 bases. CDR1 and CDR2 (germline): DFQATT, SNEGSKA (reference sequence). Written as DNA, the CDR3 is TGCAGTGCTAGAGGGCAGTACGAGCAGTACTTC. Translating it yields CSARGQYEQYF.

This clonotype was counted between two and nine times. This chain links TRBV5-8 with TRBJ2-6, with unresolved D. V shed 2 bases and J shed 2 bases, with 2 bases lying between them. The CDR3 has 13 residues. Germline V gives CDR1 SGHTS, CDR2 YDEGEE. The chain's CDR3 is CASSFAGANVLTF. The CDR3 bases are TGTGCCAGCAGCTTCGCTGGGGCCAACGTCCTGACTTTC.

This rearrangement joins TRBV5-8 to TRBJ2-1; maybe TRBD1 (6 bases). The CDR3 contains 16 residues. The V and J ends lost 0 bases and 5 bases respectively, with 15 bases between them. Germline V gene sequence: CDR1 SGHTS, CDR2 YDEGEE. Here the CDR3 DNA reads TGTGCCAGCAGCTTGGCTTCGGCAGGGGTTGACAATGAGCAGTTCTTC. Its protein is CASSLASAGVDNEQFF.

This clonotype turned up a few times. The J gene is TRBJ1-2, the V gene TRBV6-6; D gene unclear. V was clipped by 1 base and J by 6 bases, with 6 bases between them. This CDR3 is 12 amino acids long. Germline loops: CDR1 MNHNY, CDR2 SVGAGI (reference sequence). CDR3: CASSYWLDGYTF. In DNA, the CDR3 is TGTGCCAGCAGTTACTGGTTGGATGGCTACACCTTC.

By frequency in the sample, this clonotype is medium-sized. The CDR3, as DNA: TGCAGCGCAAAAACGGTAAACCGTATTGAAGCTTTCTTT. Protein product: CSAKTVNRIEAFF. This rearrangement joins TRBV29-1 to TRBJ1-1; D unclear. Germline CDR1 reads SQVTM; CDR2 reads ANQGSEA. This CDR3 has 13 residues. Trimming took off 7 bases at V and 7 bases at J, with 19 bases between the two ends.